This T cell receptor (beta chain) was identified in a study of T cell responses to AZD1222 COVID-19 vaccine (dated by TCRdb to 2020 to 2022). At the level of the whole study: AZD1222 recipients given second doses at about 4 weeks or at about 12 weeks were pooled, since spike-specific TCR depth and breadth were not found to differ between the two schedules. TCR sequencing was performed for 233 trial participants, of whom roughly 200 were given two doses of AZD1222 and around 25 were given two doses of MenACWY control vaccine. Trial participants were enrolled by age into 18-55, 56-69 and 70-plus year subgroups, with approximately 150, 30 and 60 TCR-sequenced participants respectively.

V and J lose 5 bases and 3 bases, and a span of 8 bases separates them. The CDR3, cysteine through phenylalanine, is 12 amino acids long. The read is trimmed to its CDR3 DNA, 36 bases read in frame from base 1. The CDR3 regions of human TCRbeta chains were analyzed by immunosequencing. Per the source publication's procedure: Repertoire TCRs were checked for matches against a reference library of SARS-CoV-2-specific TCRs that had been generated using the MIRA antigen-specificity platform. Breadth was defined as the fraction of unique TCRs that were SARS-CoV-2-associated. Depth was defined as the fraction of total T cells that were SARS-CoV-2-associated. Using the MIRA data, each spike-specific TCR was mapped to the spike region that the TCR reacts to and placed in a CD4 or CD8 class. Log10-transformed breadth and depth values were compared by one-way ANOVA with Sidak's multiple comparisons tests. TCRdb carries this immuneACCESS record with in-frame sequences only. Its versions omit some clonotypes, under half of them owing to an unresolved V gene in the studies checked, with the rest unexplained. V and J calls and clone size come straight from that table; D and trimming were deduced from the DNA. The sample data list approximately 92,000 clones, and about nine tenths of these were observed just once. The top ten hold 22% of the sample.

According to the study, the label for this sample's time point signals: baseline before first vaccination. Vaccinee samples came from UK trials COV001 and COV002, including a single-blind randomized controlled phase 2/3 trial of AZD1222 (ChAdOx1 nCoV-19) in healthy adults. Trial participant PBMC samples were collected at day 0 and day 28 after the second dose for TCRbeta chain sequencing. Concerning this clone: Its antigen remains undetermined. Per-base qualities were not stored, and no clone one base away is much larger.

Overall study results and their limits: In the small 56-69-year group, the increase in depth fell short of significance, most likely because of low power. Epitopes outside the regions mutated in the B.1.351 and B.1.1.7 variants were reportedly recognized by nearly half of the unique spike-specific TCRs. Vaccine-associated CD4 TCRs spanned the whole spike protein, with dominant responses in regions 160-218 and 743-854. Because no samples from the day 14 peak response were available, repertoires could be characterized only after the peak T cell response. Participants were mostly white British, with more females than males. The authors suggested clonal diversity may have been underestimated. Conclusions about previously exposed vaccinees are limited, since just 5 to 7 AZD1222 recipients were seropositive for SARS-CoV-2 at baseline. A significant rise in spike-specific TCR breadth and depth was observed after two AZD1222 doses relative to day 0 and relative to MenACWY recipients.

This sequence uses TRBV12-3 or TRBV12-4 and TRBJ2-7; a tentative D call is TRBD2 (5 bases match). Sequences were derived from peripheral blood, sampled on day 0 of AZD1222 vaccination. This clonotype was sampled from an adult in good health. CDR3 loop: CASSNRGYEQYF. The DNA sequence is as follows: TGTGCCAGCAGTAACCGGGGCTACGAGCAGTACTTC.